Reported below is one T cell receptor beta chain. Antigen unknown. The PCR was carried out with 60 Vbeta primers and 13 Jbeta primers. This table comes from immunoSEQ multiplex PCR, and its TCRdb copy is limited to in-frame clones, with some not included. The profile shows some 150,000 clones, around 77% of them singletons. There are 15 residues in the CDR3. V dropped 5 bases and J dropped 7 bases, with 17 bases sitting between them. The V gene's germline CDR1 is LNHDA and CDR2 SQIVND (reference sequence). This sample stems from a study of cytomegalovirus exposure and HLA in healthy donors. General study results and limits: Several top significant clusters appeared, in a later analysis, to be linked to common viral pathogens. In an earlier analysis, in some 540 donors, most V segments appeared productive either ~87% or ~30% of the time.

This chain uses TRBV19 with TRBJ2-2; a weak D match, TRBD1 (6 bases). Material for sequencing was PBMCs. The source is a man between 60 and 75 years old in good health and CMV-seronegative. DNA for the CDR3: TGTGCCAGTAGTCCCTGGGGGACACCGAACGGGGAGCTGTTTTTT. Its translation: CASSPWGTPNGELFF.